Listed below are T cell receptor beta chains from one sample, sequenced in a study of blood T cell repertoires in COVID-19. The data were produced by immunoSEQ multiplex PCR, yet TCRdb's version contains in-frame clones alone and is incomplete. In the table there are a few hundred thousand clones, 85% to 90% of which are singletons. Sequenced sample: PBMCs or T cells enriched from blood (not recorded which). The receptors stem from a woman between 18 and 29 years old who had recovered from COVID-19. The CDR3 runs from the conserved cysteine through the conserved F or W.

J gene: TRBJ2-1; V gene: TRBV28; CDR3 protein: CASSSTYDRARSSGFYNEQFF
J gene: TRBJ2-2; V gene: TRBV7-9; CDR3 protein: CASSSPGGRVFGELFF
J gene: TRBJ1-2; V gene: TRBV6-5; CDR3 protein: CASSYLDRGPSGYTF
J gene: TRBJ2-7; V gene: TRBV7-9; CDR3 protein: CASSLDMSYEQYF
J gene: TRBJ1-1; V gene: TRBV30; CDR3 protein: CAWEIGGATEAFF
J gene: TRBJ1-1; V gene: TRBV5-1; CDR3 protein: CASSLADSTEAFF
J gene: TRBJ1-1; V gene: TRBV5-4; CDR3 protein: CASSHRDRGTSEAFF
J gene: TRBJ1-1; V gene: TRBV7-9; CDR3 protein: CASSYGRGVNTEAFF
J gene: TRBJ2-6; V gene: TRBV12-5; CDR3 protein: CASGLVRVEDRGSGANVLTF
J gene: TRBJ1-2; V gene: TRBV3-1/TRBV3-2; CDR3 protein: CASSQERTPTF
J gene: TRBJ2-7; V gene: TRBV29-1; CDR3 protein: CSGGYSILSYEQYF
J gene: TRBJ1-5; V gene: TRBV12-3/TRBV12-4; CDR3 protein: CASSSLQGQPQHF